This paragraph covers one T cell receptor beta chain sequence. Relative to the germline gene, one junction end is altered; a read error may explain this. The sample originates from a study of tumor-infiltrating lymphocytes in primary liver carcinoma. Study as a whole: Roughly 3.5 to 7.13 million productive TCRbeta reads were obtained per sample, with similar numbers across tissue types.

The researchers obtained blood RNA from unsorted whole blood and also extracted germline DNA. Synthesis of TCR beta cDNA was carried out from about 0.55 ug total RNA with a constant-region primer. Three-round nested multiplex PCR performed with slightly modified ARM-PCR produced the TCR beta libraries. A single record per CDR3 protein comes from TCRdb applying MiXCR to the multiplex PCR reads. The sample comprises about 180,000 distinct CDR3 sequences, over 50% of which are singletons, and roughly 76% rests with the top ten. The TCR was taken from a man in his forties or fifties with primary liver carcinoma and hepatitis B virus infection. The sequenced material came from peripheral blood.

CDR3 sequence (DNA): TGTGCCAGCAGCTTCATCCGAGGGCTAGCGGGGACCCACGGGGGCGATGAACAGTTCTTT. Amino acid sequence: CASSFIRGLAGTHGGDEQFF. The chain employs TRBV11-2 and TRBJ2-1; 9 nucleotides line up with TRBD2. The CDR3 spans 20 residues. From germline, CDR1 is SGHAT and CDR2 FQNNGV.